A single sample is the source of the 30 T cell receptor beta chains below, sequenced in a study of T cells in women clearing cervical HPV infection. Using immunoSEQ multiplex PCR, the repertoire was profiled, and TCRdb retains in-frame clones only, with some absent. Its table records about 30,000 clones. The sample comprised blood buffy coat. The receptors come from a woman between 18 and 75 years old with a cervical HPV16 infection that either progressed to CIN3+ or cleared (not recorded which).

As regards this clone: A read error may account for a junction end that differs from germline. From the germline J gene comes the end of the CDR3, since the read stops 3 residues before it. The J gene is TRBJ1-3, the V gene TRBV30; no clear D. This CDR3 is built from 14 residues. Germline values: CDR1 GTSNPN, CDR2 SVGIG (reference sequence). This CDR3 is CAWSVSIARNTIYF. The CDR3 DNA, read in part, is TGTGCCTGGAGTGTATCCATTGCCAGAAACACG. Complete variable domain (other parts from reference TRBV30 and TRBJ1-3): SQTIHQWPATLVQPVGSPLSLECTVEGTSNPNLYWYRQAAGRGLQLLFYSVGIGQISSEVPQNLSASRPQDRQFILSSKKLLLSDSGFYLCAWSVSIARNTIYFGEGSWLTVV.

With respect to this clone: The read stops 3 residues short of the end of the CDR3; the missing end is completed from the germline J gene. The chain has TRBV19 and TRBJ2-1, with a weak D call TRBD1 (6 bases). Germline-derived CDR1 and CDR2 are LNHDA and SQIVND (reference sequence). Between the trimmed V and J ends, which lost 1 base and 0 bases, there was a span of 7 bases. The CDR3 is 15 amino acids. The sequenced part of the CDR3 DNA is TGTGCCAGTAGTATAGGCAGGGGCTCCTACAATGAG. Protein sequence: CASSIGRGSYNE. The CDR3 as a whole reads CASSIGRGSYNEQFF.

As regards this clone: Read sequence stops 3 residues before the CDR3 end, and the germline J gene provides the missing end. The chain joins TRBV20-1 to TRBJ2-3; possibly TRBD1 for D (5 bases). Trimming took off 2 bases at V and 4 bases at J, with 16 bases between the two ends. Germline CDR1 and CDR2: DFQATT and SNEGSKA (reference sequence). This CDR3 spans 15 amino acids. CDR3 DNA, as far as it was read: TGCAGTGCTAGATTTCTGGGCAGGGAATCAGATACG. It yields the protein CSARFLGRESDT. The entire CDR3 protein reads CSARFLGRESDTQYF.

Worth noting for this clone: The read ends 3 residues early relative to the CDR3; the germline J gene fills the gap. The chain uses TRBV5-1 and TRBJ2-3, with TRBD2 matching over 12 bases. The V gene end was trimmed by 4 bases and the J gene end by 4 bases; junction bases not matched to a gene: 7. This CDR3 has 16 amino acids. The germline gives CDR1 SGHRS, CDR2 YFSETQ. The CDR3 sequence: CASSPPGLAGSDTQYF. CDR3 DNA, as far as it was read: TGCGCCAGCAGCCCACCCGGACTAGCGGGATCAGATACG.

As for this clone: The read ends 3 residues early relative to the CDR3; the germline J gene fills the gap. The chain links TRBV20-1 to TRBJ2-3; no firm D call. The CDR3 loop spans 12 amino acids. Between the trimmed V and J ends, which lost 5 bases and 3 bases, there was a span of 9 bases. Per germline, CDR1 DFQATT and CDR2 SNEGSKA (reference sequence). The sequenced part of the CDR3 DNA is TGCAGTGCTGGCCCAGGAACAGATACG. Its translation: CSAGPGTDT. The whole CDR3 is CSAGPGTDTQYF.

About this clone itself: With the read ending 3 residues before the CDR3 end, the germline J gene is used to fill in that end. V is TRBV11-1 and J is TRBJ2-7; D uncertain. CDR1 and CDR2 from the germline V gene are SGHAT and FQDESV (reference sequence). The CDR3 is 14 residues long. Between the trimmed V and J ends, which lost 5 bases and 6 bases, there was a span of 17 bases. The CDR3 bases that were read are TGTGCCAGCAGCCCCGGCCAGCGATCTGGCGAG. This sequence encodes CASSPGQRSGE. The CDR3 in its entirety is CASSPGQRSGEQYF.

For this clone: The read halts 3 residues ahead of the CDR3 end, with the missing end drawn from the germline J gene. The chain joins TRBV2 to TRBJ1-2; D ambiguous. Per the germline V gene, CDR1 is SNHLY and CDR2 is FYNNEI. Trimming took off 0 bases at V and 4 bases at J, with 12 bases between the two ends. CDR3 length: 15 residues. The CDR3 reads CASSEAFEPSYGYTF. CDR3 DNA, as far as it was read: TGTGCCAGCAGTGAAGCGTTTGAGCCTTCCTATGGC.

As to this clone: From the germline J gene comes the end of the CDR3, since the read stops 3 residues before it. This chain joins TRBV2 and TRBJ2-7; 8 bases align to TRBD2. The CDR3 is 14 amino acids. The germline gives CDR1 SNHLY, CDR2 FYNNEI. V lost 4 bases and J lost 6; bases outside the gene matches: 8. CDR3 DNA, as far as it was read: TGTGCCAGCAGTGGACTAGCGTTATCAACCGAG. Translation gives CASSGLALSTE. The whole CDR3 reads CASSGLALSTEQYF. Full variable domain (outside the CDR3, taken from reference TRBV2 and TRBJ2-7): EPEVTQTPSHQVTQMGQEVILRCVPISNHLYFYWYRQILGQKVEFLVSFYNNEISEKSEIFDDQFSVERPDGSNFTLKIRSTKLEDSAMYFCASSGLALSTEQYFGPGTRLTVT.

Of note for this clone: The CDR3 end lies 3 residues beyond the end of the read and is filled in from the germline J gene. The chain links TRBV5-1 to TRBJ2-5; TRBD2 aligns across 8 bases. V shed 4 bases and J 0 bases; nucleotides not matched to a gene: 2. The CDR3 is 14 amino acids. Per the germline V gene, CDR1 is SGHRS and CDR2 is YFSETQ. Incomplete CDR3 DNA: TGCGCCAGCAGCCGCGGGGGGTACCAAGAGACC. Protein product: CASSRGGYQET. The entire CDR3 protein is CASSRGGYQETQYF.

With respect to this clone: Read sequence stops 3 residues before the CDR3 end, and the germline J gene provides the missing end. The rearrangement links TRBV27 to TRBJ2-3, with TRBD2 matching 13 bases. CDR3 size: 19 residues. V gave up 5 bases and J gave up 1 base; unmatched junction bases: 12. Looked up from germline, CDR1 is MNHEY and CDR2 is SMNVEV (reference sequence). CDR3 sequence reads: CASSPRLAGGPRRTDTQYF. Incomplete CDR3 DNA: TGTGCCAGCAGTCCCCGACTAGCGGGAGGCCCTCGACGCACAGATACG.

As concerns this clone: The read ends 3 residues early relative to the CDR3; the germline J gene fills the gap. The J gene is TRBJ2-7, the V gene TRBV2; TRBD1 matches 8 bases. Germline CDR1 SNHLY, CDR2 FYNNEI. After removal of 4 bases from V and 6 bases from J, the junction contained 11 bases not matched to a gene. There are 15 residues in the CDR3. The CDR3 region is CASSVVTGDLGEQYF. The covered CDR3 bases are TGTGCCAGCAGTGTAGTGACAGGGGACCTCGGCGAG.

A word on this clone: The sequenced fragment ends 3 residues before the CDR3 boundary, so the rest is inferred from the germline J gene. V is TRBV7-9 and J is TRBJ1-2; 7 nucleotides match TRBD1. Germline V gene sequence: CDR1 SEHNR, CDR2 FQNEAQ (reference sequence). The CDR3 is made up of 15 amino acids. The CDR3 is CASSLSTDRAYDYTF. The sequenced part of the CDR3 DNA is TGTGCCAGCAGTCTATCCACAGACAGGGCCTACGAC.

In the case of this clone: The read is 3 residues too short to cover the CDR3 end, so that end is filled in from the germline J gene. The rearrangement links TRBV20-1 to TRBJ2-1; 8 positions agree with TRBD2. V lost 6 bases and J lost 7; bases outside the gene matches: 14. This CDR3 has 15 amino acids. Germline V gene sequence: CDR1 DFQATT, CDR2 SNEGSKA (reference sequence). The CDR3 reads CSARTGTRNGNEQFF. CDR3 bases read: TGCAGTGCGAGAACCGGGACTAGGAACGGAAATGAG.

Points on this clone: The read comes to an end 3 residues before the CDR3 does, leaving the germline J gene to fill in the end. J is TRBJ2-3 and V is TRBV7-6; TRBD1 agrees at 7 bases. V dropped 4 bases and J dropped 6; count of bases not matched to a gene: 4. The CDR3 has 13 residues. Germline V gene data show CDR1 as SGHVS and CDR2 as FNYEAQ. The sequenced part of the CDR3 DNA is TGTGCCAGCAGCTCGAACAGGGGCGATACG. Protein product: CASSSNRGDT. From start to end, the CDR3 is CASSSNRGDTQYF.

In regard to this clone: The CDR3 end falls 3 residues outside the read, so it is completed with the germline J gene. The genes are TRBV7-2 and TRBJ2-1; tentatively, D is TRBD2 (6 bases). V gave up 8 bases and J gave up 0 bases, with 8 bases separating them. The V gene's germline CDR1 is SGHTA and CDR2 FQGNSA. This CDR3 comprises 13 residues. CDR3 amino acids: CASLALSYNEQFF. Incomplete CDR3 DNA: TGTGCCAGCCTAGCGCTCTCCTACAATGAG.

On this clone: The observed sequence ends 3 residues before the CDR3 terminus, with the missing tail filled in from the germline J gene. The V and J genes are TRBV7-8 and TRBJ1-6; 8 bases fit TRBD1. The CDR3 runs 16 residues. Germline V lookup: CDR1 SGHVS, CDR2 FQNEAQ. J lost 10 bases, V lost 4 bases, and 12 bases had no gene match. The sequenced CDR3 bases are TGTGCCAGCAGCTCAGACACCGGGACAGGTCAATCACCC. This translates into CASSSDTGTGQSP. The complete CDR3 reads CASSSDTGTGQSPLHF.

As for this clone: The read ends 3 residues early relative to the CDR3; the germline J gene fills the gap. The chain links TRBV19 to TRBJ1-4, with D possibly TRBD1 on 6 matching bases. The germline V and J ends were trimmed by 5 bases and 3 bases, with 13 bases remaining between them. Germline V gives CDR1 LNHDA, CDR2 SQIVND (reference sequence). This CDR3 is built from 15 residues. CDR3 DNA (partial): TGTGCCAGTAGTTCCAGGGGTATCGCTAATGAAAAA. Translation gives CASSSRGIANEK. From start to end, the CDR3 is CASSSRGIANEKLFF.

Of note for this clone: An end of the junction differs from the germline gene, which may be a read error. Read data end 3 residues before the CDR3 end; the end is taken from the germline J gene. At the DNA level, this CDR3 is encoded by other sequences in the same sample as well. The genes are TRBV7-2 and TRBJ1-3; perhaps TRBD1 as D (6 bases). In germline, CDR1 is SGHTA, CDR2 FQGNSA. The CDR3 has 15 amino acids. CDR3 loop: CASSYQGNSGNTIYF. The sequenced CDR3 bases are TGTGCCAGCAGCTATCAGGGGAATTCTGGAAACACA.

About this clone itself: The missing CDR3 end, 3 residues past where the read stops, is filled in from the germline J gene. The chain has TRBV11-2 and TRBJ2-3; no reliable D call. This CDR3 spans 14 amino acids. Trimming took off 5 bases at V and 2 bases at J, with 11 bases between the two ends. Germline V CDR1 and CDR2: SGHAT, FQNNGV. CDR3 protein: CASSPQGYTDTQYF. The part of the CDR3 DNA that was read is TGTGCCAGCAGCCCGCAAGGGTACACAGATACG. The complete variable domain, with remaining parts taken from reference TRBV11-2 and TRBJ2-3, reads EAGVAQSPRYKIIEKRQSVAFWCNPISGHATLYWYQQILGQGPKLLIQFQNNGVVDDSQLPKDRFSAERLKGVDSTLKIQPAKLEDSAVYLCASSPQGYTDTQYFGPGTRLTVL.

CDR3 DNA, as far as it was read: TGTGCCAGCAGGGGACTAGCGGTGGCCGGGGAG. It specifies CASRGLAVAGE. The full CDR3 protein reads CASRGLAVAGELFF. The rearrangement uses TRBV2 and TRBJ2-2, with 11 bases that match TRBD2. The DNA ends 3 residues before the CDR3 does, and the rest of the CDR3 is filled in from the germline J gene. Trimming removed 6 bases from V and 6 bases from J; junction bases left unmatched: 3. The CDR3 is 14 amino acids. Germline assignment: CDR1 SNHLY and CDR2 FYNNEI.

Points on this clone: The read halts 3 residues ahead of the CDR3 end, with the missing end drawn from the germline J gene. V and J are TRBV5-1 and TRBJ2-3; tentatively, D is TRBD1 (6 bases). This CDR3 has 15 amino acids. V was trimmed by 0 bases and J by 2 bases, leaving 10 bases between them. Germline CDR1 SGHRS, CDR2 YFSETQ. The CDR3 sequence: CASSLGQGNTDTQYF. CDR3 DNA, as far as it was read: TGCGCCAGCAGCTTGGGTCAGGGGAACACAGATACG.

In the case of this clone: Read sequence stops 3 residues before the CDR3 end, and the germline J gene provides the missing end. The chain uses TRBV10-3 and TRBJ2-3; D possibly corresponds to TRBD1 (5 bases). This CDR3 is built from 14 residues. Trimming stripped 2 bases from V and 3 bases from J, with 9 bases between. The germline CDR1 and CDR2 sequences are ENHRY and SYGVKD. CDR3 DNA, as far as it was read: TGTGCCATCAGTGAGAGCAGACAGACAGATACG. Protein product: CAISESRQTDT. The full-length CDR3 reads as CAISESRQTDTQYF.

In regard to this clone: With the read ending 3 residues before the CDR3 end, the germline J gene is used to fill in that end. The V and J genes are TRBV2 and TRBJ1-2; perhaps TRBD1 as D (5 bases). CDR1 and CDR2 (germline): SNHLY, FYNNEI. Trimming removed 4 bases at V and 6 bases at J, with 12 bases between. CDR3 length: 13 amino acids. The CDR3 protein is CASSGGRENGYTF. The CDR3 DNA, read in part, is TGTGCCAGCAGTGGGGGCAGGGAGAATGGC.

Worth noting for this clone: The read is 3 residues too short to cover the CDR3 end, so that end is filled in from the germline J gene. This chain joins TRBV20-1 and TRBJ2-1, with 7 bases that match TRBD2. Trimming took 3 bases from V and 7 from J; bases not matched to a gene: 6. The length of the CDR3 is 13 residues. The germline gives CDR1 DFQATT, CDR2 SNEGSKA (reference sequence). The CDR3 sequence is CSASGLGNNEQFF. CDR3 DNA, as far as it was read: TGCAGTGCTAGCGGACTAGGGAATAATGAG.

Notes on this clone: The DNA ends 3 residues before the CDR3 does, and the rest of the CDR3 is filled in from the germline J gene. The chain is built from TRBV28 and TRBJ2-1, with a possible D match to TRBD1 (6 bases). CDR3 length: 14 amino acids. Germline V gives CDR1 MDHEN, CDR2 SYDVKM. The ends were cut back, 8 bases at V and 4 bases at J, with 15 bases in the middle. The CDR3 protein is CASLRGGLYNEQFF. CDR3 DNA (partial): TGTGCCAGCCTCCGAGGGGGTTTGTACAATGAG.

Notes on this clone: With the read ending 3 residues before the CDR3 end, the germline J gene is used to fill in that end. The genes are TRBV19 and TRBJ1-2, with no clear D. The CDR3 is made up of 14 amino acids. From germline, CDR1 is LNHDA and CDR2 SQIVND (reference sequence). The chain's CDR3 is CASSMASGSYDYTF. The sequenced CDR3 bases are TGTGCCAGTAGTATGGCTAGCGGGAGTTACGAC.

The covered CDR3 bases are TGTGCCAGTAGTATACAGGGATCAGGGTCTGGGGCCAACGTC. Translated: CASSIQGSGSGANV. The full CDR3 protein reads CASSIQGSGSGANVLTF. The gene calls are TRBV19 and TRBJ2-6; tentative D call: TRBD1 (5 bases). Sequencing ends 3 residues short of the CDR3 end; the germline J gene provides the rest. Trimming removed 2 bases at V and 1 base at J, with 12 bases between. CDR1 LNHDA and CDR2 SQIVND come from the germline V gene (reference sequence). The CDR3 consists of 17 residues.

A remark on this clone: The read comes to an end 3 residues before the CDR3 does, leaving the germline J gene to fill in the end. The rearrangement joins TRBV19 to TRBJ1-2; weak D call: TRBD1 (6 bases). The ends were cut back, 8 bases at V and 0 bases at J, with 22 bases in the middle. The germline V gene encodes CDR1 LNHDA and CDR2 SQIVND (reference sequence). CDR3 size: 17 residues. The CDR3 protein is CASLRRDTITANYGYTF. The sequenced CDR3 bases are TGTGCCAGTCTGCGTCGGGACACCATCACGGCTAACTATGGC.

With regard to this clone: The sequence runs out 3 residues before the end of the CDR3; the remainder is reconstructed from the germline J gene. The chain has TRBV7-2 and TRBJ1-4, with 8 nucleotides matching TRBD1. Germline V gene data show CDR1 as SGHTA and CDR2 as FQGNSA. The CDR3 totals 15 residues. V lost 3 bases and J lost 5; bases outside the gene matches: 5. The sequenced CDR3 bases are TGTGCCAGCAGCTTCGGACAGGGACAGAATGAAAAA. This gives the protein CASSFGQGQNEK. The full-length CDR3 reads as CASSFGQGQNEKLFF.

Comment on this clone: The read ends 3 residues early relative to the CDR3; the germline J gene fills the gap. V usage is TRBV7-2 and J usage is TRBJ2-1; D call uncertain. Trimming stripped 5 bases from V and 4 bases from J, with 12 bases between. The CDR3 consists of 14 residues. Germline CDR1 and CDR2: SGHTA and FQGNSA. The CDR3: CASSIRRQYNEQFF. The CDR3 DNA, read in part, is TGTGCCAGCAGCATAAGAAGGCAGTACAATGAG. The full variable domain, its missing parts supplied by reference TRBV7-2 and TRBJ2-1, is GAGVSQSPSNKVTEKGKDVELRCDPISGHTALYWYRQSLGQGLEFLIYFQGNSAPDKSGLPSDRFSAERTGGSVSTLTIQRTQQEDSAVYLCASSIRRQYNEQFFGPGTRLTVL.